This TCR beta chain was sequenced during a study of beta chain features in type 1 diabetes. Study-level background: Cell yields, age and gender were similar between patients and healthy donors.

Worth noting for this clone: No antigen is known for it.

Study results and limitations: Among patients with Type 1 diabetes, TCRB CDR3s were moderately but significantly shorter in every one of the four CD4+ subsets. Patients' naive, central memory and regulatory TCRB repertoires appeared more alike than those of healthy donors.

Of the isolated RNA, all was reverse transcribed, and so the sequenced material was expressed TCRB transcripts. Repertoires were generated with immunoSEQ multiplex PCR, while TCRdb's copy carries only in-frame clones and drops some. The table records approximately 170,000 clones, 6% to 9% of them present only once. The V end lost 0 bases, the J end lost 7 bases, and 7 bases lay between the germline ends. The CDR3 runs 13 residues. The V gene's germline CDR1 is MNHNS and CDR2 SASEGT. Each donor gave one heparinised blood draw averaging about 116 mL. The TCR comes from a young man with type 1 diabetes. The V gene is TRBV6-1, the J gene TRBJ2-1; D is possibly TRBD1 (6 bases). Sample: central memory CD4+ T cells from blood. The CDR3 sequence is CASSEAQGNEQFF. As DNA, the CDR3 is TGTGCCAGCAGTGAAGCCCAGGGGAATGAGCAGTTCTTC.